The source of this T cell receptor (beta chain) is a study of cytomegalovirus exposure and HLA in healthy donors. Losses at the gene ends were 3 bases for V and 6 bases for J; bases not matched to a gene: 4. The CDR3 length is 14 residues. The germline V gene has CDR1 SGHRS and CDR2 YFSETQ. On this clone: Its antigen remains unidentified.

The study, taken as a whole, reports: Over 150 TCR beta chains were listed as cytomegalovirus-associated. Most TCR sequences proved rare, with some public TCRs found in many donors. Reports credit the classifier with highly specific, highly sensitive diagnosis of cytomegalovirus status.

Libraries were prepared by immunoSEQ multiplex PCR; TCRdb keeps only in-frame clonotypes and omits some of them. The table has about 140,000 clones, about 90% seen once. This TCR derives from a man aged 18 to 30 in good health and CMV-seronegative. This rearrangement joins TRBV5-1 to TRBJ1-5, with 9 bases identical to TRBD1. Input material: PBMCs. The CDR3 DNA reads TGCGCCAGCAGCTCCACAGGGGGCGGTCAGCCCCAGCATTTT. Translating it yields CASSSTGGGQPQHF.